The clone carrying this T cell receptor (beta chain) was seen a single time. What it binds is not known. The CDR3 totals 13 residues. Germline V gene data show CDR1 as GTSNPN and CDR2 as SVGIG (reference sequence). The junction had 9 bases not matched to a gene; V was cut back by 5 bases and J by 6 bases. These data originate in a study of T cells in localized non-small cell lung cancer. Sequencing used immunoSEQ multiplex PCR; TCRdb keeps in-frame clones, though not all of them. The sample includes over 10,000 clones, 28% of them seen just once. The study's findings and limits: Adjacent uninvolved lung had the highest clonality, suggesting focused antigen responses. Adjacent lung tissue had a median 57 of the top 100 clones found in the tumor.

The specimen was lung tumor tissue, collected before any cancer treatment. The sequence was collected from an older female donor with stage I lung adenocarcinoma. V is TRBV30 and J is TRBJ2-7; 8 bases align to TRBD1. DNA of the CDR3: TGTGCCTGGGGGAGACAGGGGTTCCGCGAGCAGTACTTC. Translation: CAWGRQGFREQYF.